This entry concerns a single T cell receptor beta chain. What it binds is unknown. The sample originates from a study of T cells after yellow fever vaccination. Whole-study results and caveats: Weaker overall, the secondary response nonetheless peaked faster (day 5 versus 15).

This CDR3 contains 16 residues. Trimming removed 3 bases at V and 7 bases at J, with 16 bases between. Germline lookup yields CDR1 LGHNA and CDR2 YSLEER. A 5'RACE template-switching step, the method used to make TCR cDNA, added a universal primer site and UMIs. TCRdb passed the 5' RACE reads through MiXCR, listing each CDR3 protein once. The profile shows around 310,000 distinct CDR3 sequences, around 4.5% of them singletons. V and J are TRBV4-3 and TRBJ1-6; D is ambiguous. Sample: PBMCs, taken 15 days after the yellow fever booster vaccination. The receptor was isolated from a man aged 18 to 29 who received the YFV17D yellow fever vaccine. The CDR3 region is CASSQTAGQDNSPLHF. The CDR3 DNA follows: TGCGCCAGCAGCCAGACCGCTGGTCAGGACAATTCACCCCTCCACTTT.